Reported below is one T cell receptor beta chain. V lost 5 bases and J lost 1, with 11 bases in between. The CDR3 is made up of 15 amino acids. Germline CDR1 and CDR2: SGHNT and YENEEA. Under the authors' procedure: It was from reference gene primer amplification that nucleated cell counts were estimated. Some clones are missing from TCRdb's copy, which holds only in-frame ones; the method was immunoSEQ multiplex PCR. V and J calls and clone size follow that table, whereas D and trimming were derived from the DNA. The data contain 75,000 or so clones, roughly 80% of them singletons. The data were taken from a study of blood T cell repertoires in COVID-19. Study summary: The United States, Italy and Spain supplied acute and convalescent COVID-19 samples. T cells, B-cell-depleted T cells, or PBMCs provided the cDNA or gDNA that served as material.

This sequence joins TRBV11-3 and TRBJ2-2; a weak D match, TRBD2 (5 bases). Sequencing was carried out using peripheral blood. The clonotype comes from an older woman with acute or convalescent COVID-19. CDR3 protein: CASSAEGVNTGELFF. The CDR3 DNA sequence: TGTGCCAGCAGCGCTGAGGGAGTGAACACCGGGGAGCTGTTTTTT.